This T cell receptor beta chain was recovered during a study of blood T cell repertoires in COVID-19. Here immunoSEQ multiplex PCR was the method, and the copy in TCRdb shows in-frame clones only, minus some. The sample has roughly 100,000 clones, about 91% seen once; the top ten hold 5.5% to 7%. Germline V gives CDR1 SGHVS, CDR2 FQNEAQ. This CDR3 contains 16 residues. The V gene end was trimmed by 5 bases and the J gene end by 7 bases; junction bases not matched to a gene: 12. The sequenced sample consisted of peripheral blood. This receptor was taken from a human donor in a cohort sampled during active COVID-19. V is TRBV7-8 and J is TRBJ2-3, with TRBD2 matching over 10 bases. CDR3 sequence: CASSGVGASGGYTQYF. The DNA of the CDR3 is TGTGCCAGCAGCGGGGTTGGGGCTAGCGGGGGCTATACGCAGTATTTT.